This T cell receptor (beta chain) was observed in a study of blood T cell repertoires in COVID-19. Study-wide background: The United States, Italy and Spain supplied acute and convalescent COVID-19 samples. Nucleic acid was either cDNA or gDNA, and it came from T cells, B-cell-depleted T cells, or PBMCs.

In the original workflow: Reference gene primers were amplified, and this amplification served to estimate nucleated cell counts. The repertoire was sequenced with immunoSEQ multiplex PCR; TCRdb's copy has only in-frame clones and lacks some. The V and J calls and clone size come from that table; D and trimming were worked out from the DNA. Among under 150,000 clones listed, 75% to 90% were seen once. During active infection, Seattle patients enrolled and were then monitored through disease. Germline CDR1 reads SQVTM; CDR2 reads ANQGSEA. The CDR3 covers 14 residues. V trimming: 6 bases; J trimming: 0 bases; junction bases outside the gene matches: 5.

Sequenced: peripheral blood. The receptor was derived from a woman aged 60-75 years with COVID-19, enrolled during active disease. The V gene is TRBV29-1, the J gene TRBJ1-2; 9 positions match TRBD1. The CDR3 region is CSVVQGATNYGYTF. The CDR3 DNA reads as TGCAGCGTGGTACAGGGGGCTACTAACTATGGCTACACCTTC.